This T cell receptor beta chain was sequenced during a study of cytotoxic CD8 clonotypes in ibrutinib-treated CLL (dated by TCRdb to about 2021). In the study overall: The cohort had 11 relapsed/refractory and 15 treatment-naive patients; around 17 were IGHV unmutated. Responses were partial in some 24 patients and complete in 2; after median 68 months follow-up, roughly 15 stayed in remission and about twelve progressed. Response samples were obtained after a median of approximately twelve months of treatment, with a range of roughly 6 to 40 months. On average, each sample yielded 255,043 productive templates and 94,082 productive rearrangements. Longitudinal samples were obtainable from about 30% of the roughly 86 participants in the trial. Cryopreserved peripheral blood mononuclear cells were obtained before treatment, at response, and at either sustained remission or disease progression. Every remission and progressive disease sample was obtained while ibrutinib was still being received by the patients. Findings and caveats that apply to the study as a whole: Sampling times were not matched between patients in sustained remission and patients whose disease was progressing, and lymph node repertoires were not examined. Baseline clonality was found to be higher than that of age-matched healthy donors and was strongly correlated with circulating CD8+ T-cell counts. Clonality increased at ibrutinib response, stayed stable in sustained remission, and fell back toward baseline at progression. Public clonotypes were rare and either shrank or stayed stable during treatment, and the rise in clonality at ibrutinib response reflected expansion of private clonotypes.

The sample's time point, from its label and the paper: less than 30 months on ibrutinib. For TCR beta library preparation, roughly 1.8 micrograms of genomic DNA was extracted from cryopreserved PBMCs. Longitudinal blood samples from CLL patients on ibrutinib monotherapy were analyzed using high-throughput TCR beta sequencing. The patients were enrolled in a single-center, open-label phase 2 trial of ibrutinib monotherapy. Concerning this clone: There is no known antigen for this receptor. No base-level quality is on record; no much larger clone is a single base apart.

Counted from cysteine to phenylalanine, this CDR3 has 14 amino acids. CDR3 DNA is the only sequence kept; it has 42 bases, read in frame from the first base. At the junction V is shortened by 3 bases and J by 3 bases; bases outside the gene matches: 1. The germline V gene (reference sequence) supplies CDR1 SSHAT and CDR2 FNYEAQ. The goal of deep resolution MiSeq sequencing was a depth between 1 in 1 million and 1 in 200,000 T cells, and coverage averaged 10x per clonotype. The immunoSEQ hsTCRB Kit was used to generate TCR beta libraries. For the original study's pipeline: The data were analyzed with ImmunoSEQ Analyzer and ImmunoSEQ Data Assistant, and V, D and J gene assignments followed IMGT definitions. Clonality, which ranges from 0 to 1, was calculated by subtracting the normalized Shannon entropy of productive rearrangement frequencies from one. Public clonotype analysis was restricted to overrepresented clonotypes comprising at least 0.05% of each patient's repertoire. Some 13 age-matched healthy donor repertoires from immuneACCESS served as clonality controls. The table comes from immuneACCESS by way of TCRdb, which keeps in-frame sequences with V and J called. Part of the clones is missing from these tables; in studies checked, under half for an unresolved V gene and the rest for unknown reasons. The DNA gave D and trimming, while V, J and clone size come from that table. The sample contains over 120,000 clones, roughly 76% of them found a single time. The ten largest clones add up to roughly 4.7% of the sample.

The receptor was isolated from a human donor with chronic lymphocytic leukemia. The sequence joins TRBV7-7 to TRBJ2-3, with 9 junctional bases fitting TRBD1. The material was PBMCs, obtained after 24 months of ibrutinib treatment. CDR3 loop: CASSLTGGTDTQYF. The nucleotides read TGTGCCAGCAGCTTGACAGGGGGGACAGATACGCAGTATTTT.